Sequencing of this T cell receptor (beta chain) was carried out in a study of T cell changes during pregnancy in multiple sclerosis. CDR1 SGHDN and CDR2 FVKESK come from the germline V gene. The CDR3 loop spans 18 amino acids. V was clipped by 0 bases and J by 0 bases, with 15 bases between them. The data were produced by immunoSEQ multiplex PCR, yet TCRdb's version contains in-frame clones alone and is incomplete. The sample has about 50,000 clones, roughly nine tenths seen once; the top ten hold 9.5% to 13%. The J gene is TRBJ2-4, the V gene TRBV14; the D is unclear. The starting material was CD8+ T cells from peripheral blood mononuclear cells, obtained after pregnancy. This TCR was sampled from a female donor with multiple sclerosis, enrolled in a pregnancy study. CDR3 loop: CASSQDQRENLAKNIQYF. The CDR3 DNA follows: TGTGCCAGCAGCCAAGATCAGCGAGAAAACCTAGCCAAAAACATTCAGTACTTC.